This T cell receptor beta chain was sequenced for a study of shared clonotypes between healthy human individuals. At the level of the study: Plates per donor: three CD4 naive, three CD4 memory, two CD8 naive, one CD8 memory. Findings and limits, study-wide: Clonotype sharing across several donors was observed for around 5% of naive CD4 clonotypes.

Profiling relied on immunoSEQ multiplex PCR, and the TCRdb table lists in-frame clones only, not all of them. The sample contains under 2,500,000 clones, approximately 95% of which appear only once. From germline, CDR1 is KGHSH and CDR2 LQKENI. V was pared by 3 bases and J by 6 bases, with 3 bases of the junction left unmatched. CDR3 length equals 15 residues. Remarks on this clone: Its antigen is not known.

The V gene is TRBV18, the J gene TRBJ2-1, with 12 bases aligning to TRBD2. Sequencing was carried out using naive CD4+ T cells sorted from blood. Subset: CD45RA+ positively selected. The source is a man aged 18 to 29 in good health. CDR3: CASSPTSGSSNEQFF. For the CDR3, the DNA is TGTGCCAGCTCACCGACTAGCGGGAGTTCCAATGAGCAGTTCTTC.